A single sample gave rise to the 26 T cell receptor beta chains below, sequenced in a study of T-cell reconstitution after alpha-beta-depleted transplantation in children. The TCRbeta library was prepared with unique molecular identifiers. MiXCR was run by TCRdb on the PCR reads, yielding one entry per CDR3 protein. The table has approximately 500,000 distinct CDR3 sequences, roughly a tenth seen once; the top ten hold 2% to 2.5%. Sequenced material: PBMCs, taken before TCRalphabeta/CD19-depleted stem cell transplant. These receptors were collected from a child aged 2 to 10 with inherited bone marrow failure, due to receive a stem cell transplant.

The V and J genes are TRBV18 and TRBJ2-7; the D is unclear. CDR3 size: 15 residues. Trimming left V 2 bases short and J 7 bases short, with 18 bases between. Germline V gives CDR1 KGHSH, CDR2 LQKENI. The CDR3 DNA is TGTGCCAGCTCACCATTAACCGGATCCCTGGGGGAGCAGTACTTC. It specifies CASSPLTGSLGEQYF.

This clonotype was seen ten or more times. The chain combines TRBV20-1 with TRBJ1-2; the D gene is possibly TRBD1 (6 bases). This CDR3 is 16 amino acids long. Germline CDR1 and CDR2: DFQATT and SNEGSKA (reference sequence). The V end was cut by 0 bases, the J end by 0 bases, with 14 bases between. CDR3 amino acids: CSARDGQPRANYGYTF. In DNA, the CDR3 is TGCAGTGCTAGAGATGGACAGCCGAGAGCTAACTATGGCTACACCTTC.

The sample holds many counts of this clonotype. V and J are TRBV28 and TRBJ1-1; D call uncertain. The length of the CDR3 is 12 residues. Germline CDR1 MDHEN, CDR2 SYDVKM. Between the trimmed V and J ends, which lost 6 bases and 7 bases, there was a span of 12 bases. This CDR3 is CASRTWPDEAFF. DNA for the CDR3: TGTGCCAGCAGAACTTGGCCGGATGAAGCTTTCTTT.

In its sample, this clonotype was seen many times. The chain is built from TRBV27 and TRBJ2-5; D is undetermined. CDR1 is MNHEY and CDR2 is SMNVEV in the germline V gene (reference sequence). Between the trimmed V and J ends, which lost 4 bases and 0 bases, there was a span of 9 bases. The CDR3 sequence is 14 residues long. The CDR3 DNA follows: TGTGCCAGCAGTTCGGTCTCGTACCAAGAGACCCAGTACTTC. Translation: CASSSVSYQETQYF.

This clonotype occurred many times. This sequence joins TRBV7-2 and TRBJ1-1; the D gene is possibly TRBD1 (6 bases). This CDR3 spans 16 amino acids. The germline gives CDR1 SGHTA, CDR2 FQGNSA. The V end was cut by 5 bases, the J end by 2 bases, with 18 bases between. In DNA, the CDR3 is TGTGCCAGCAGCAGATCCAGGGGAGGTTTTAACACTGAAGCTTTCTTT. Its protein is CASSRSRGGFNTEAFF.

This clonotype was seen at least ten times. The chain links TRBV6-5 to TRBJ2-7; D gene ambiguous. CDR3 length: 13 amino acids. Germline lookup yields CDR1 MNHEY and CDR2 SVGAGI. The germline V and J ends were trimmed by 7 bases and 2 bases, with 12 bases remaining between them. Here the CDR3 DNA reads TGTGCCAGCACGTTTTTCCCAACCTACGAGCAGTACTTC. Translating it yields CASTFFPTYEQYF.

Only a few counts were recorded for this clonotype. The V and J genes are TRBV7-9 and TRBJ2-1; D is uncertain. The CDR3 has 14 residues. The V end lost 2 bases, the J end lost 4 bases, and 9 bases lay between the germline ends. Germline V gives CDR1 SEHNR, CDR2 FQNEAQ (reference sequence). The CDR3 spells CASSLNILYNEQFF. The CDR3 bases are TGTGCCAGCAGCTTAAACATACTATACAATGAGCAGTTCTTC.

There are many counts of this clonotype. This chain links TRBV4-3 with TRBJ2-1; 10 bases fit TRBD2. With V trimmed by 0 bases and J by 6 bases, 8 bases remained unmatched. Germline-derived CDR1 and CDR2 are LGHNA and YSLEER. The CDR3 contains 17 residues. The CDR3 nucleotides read TGCGCCAGCAGCCAAGATGGGGTGAGCGGGAGGGCCAATGAGCAGTTCTTC. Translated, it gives CASSQDGVSGRANEQFF.

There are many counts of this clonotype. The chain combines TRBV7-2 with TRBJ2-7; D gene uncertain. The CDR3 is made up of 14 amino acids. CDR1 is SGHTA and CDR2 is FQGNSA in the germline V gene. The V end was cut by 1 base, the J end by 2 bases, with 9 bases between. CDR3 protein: CASSLVPRTYEQYF. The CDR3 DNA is TGTGCCAGCAGCTTAGTGCCTCGGACCTACGAGCAGTACTTC. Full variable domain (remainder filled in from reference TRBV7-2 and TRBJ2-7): GAGVSQSPSNKVTEKGKDVELRCDPISGHTALYWYRQSLGQGLEFLIYFQGNSAPDKSGLPSDRFSAERTGGSVSTLTIQRTQQEDSAVYLCASSLVPRTYEQYFGPGTRLTVT.

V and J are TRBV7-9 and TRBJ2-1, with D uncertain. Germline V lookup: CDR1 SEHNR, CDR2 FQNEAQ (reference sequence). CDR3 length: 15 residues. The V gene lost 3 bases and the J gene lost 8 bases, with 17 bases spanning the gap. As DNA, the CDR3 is TGTGCCAGCAGCTTTTCCCCTCAGCGCCTCGATGAGCAGTTCTTC. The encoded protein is CASSFSPQRLDEQFF.

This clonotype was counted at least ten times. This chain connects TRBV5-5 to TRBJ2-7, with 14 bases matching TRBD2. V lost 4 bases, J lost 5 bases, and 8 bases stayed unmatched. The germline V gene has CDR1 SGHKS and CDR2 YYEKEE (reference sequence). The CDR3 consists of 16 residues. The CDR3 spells CASSPRLAGGFDEQYF. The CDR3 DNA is TGTGCCAGCAGCCCTAGACTAGCGGGAGGGTTCGACGAGCAGTACTTC.

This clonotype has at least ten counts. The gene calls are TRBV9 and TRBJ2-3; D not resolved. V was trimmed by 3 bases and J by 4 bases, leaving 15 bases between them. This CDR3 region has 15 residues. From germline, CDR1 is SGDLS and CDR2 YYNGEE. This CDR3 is CASSGQSHGSDTQYF. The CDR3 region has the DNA TGTGCCAGCAGCGGCCAGTCCCACGGATCAGATACGCAGTATTTT.

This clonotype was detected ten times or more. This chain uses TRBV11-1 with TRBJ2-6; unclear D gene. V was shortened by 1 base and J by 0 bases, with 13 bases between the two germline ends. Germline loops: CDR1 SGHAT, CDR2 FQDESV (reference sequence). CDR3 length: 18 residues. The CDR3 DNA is TGTGCCAGCAGCTTAGAACCCCTGGGGATCTCTGGGGCCAACGTCCTGACTTTC. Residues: CASSLEPLGISGANVLTF.

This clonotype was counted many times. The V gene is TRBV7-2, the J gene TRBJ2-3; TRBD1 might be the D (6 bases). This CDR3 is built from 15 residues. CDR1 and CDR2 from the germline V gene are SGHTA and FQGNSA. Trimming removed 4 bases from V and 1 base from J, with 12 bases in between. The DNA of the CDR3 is TGTGCCAGCAGCTCGATAGGGGGTGGCACAGATACGCAGTATTTT. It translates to CASSSIGGGTDTQYF.

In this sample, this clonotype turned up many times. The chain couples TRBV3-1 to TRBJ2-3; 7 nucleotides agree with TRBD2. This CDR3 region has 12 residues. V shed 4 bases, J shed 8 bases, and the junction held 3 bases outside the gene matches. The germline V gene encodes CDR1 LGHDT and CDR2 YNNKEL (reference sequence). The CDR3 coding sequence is TGTGCCAGCAGCCTCCCGGGGGGTACGCAGTATTTT. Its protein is CASSLPGGTQYF.

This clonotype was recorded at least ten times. Written as DNA, the CDR3 is TGTGCCACATTCGGTGGACAGGCCCGCTCTGGAAACACCATATATTTT. It translates to CATFGGQARSGNTIYF. The gene calls are TRBV7-9 and TRBJ1-3; 7 nucleotides agree with TRBD1. V gave up 10 bases and J gave up 0 bases; unmatched junction bases: 12. The V gene's germline CDR1 is SEHNR and CDR2 FQNEAQ (reference sequence). There are 16 residues in the CDR3.

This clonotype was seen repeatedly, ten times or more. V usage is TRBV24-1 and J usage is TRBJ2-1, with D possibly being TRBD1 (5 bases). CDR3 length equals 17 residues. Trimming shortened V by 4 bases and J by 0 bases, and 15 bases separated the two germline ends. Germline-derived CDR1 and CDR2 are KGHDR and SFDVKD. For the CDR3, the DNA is TGTGCCACCAGTGACAGACCCAGGGTGGGCTCCTACAATGAGCAGTTCTTC. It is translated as CATSDRPRVGSYNEQFF.

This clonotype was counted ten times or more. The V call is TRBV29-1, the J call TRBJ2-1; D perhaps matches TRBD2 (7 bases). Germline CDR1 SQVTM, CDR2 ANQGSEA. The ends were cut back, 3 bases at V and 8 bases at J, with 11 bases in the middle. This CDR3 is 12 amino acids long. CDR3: CSVDRGGDEQFF. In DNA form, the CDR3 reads TGCAGCGTTGACAGGGGAGGGGATGAGCAGTTCTTC.

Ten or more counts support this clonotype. For the CDR3, the DNA is TGTGCCAGCAGCTTCCCGGGTCCCCAGCATTTT. Amino acid sequence: CASSFPGPQHF. The V call is TRBV28, the J call TRBJ1-5; no clear D gene. This CDR3 has 11 residues. Trimming cost V 6 bases and J 10 bases, with 10 bases left between them. The germline gives CDR1 MDHEN, CDR2 SYDVKM.

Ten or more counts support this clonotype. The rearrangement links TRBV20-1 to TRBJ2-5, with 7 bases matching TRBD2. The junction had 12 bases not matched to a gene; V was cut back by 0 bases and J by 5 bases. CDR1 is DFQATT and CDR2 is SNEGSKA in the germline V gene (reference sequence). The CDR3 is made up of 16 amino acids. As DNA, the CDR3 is TGCAGTGCTAGAGATTGGGGTAGCGGGTACGGGGAGACCCAGTACTTC. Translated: CSARDWGSGYGETQYF.

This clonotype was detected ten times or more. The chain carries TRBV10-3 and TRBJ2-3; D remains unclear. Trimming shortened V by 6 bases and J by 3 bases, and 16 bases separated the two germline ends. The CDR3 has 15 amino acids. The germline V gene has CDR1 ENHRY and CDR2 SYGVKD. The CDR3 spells CAISGGTTSTDTQYF. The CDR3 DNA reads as TGTGCCATCAGCGGCGGCACGACTTCGACAGATACGCAGTATTTT.

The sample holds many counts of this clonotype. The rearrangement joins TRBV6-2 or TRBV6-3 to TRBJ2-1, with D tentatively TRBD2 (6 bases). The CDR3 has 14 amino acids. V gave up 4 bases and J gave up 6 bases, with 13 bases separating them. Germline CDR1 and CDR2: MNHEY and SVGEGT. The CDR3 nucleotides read TGTGCCAGCAGTTTTTCGCCCGGGGGCAATGAGCAGTTCTTC. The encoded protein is CASSFSPGGNEQFF.

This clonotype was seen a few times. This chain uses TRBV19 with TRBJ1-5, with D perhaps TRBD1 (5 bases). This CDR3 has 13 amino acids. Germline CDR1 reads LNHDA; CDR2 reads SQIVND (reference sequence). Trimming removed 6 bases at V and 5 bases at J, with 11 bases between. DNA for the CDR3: TGTGCCAGTAGATCAGGGTGGGATCAGCCCCAGCATTTT. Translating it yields CASRSGWDQPQHF.

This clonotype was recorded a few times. The CDR3 protein is CASSQVTSGTPGNEQFF. In DNA form, the CDR3 reads TGTGCCAGCAGCCAAGTAACTAGCGGCACTCCGGGGAATGAGCAGTTCTTC. The V gene is TRBV4-2, the J gene TRBJ2-1, with 8 bases aligning to TRBD2. Germline V CDR1 and CDR2: LGHNA, YNFKEQ. The CDR3 length is 17 residues. V lost 1 base, J lost 7 bases, and 12 bases stayed unmatched.

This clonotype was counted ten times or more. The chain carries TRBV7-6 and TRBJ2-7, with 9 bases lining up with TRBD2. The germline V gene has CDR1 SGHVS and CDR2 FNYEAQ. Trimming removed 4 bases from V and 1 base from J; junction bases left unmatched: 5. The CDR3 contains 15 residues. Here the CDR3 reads CASSSSREGSYEQYF. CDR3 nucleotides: TGTGCCAGCAGCTCCTCGCGGGAGGGATCCTACGAGCAGTACTTC.

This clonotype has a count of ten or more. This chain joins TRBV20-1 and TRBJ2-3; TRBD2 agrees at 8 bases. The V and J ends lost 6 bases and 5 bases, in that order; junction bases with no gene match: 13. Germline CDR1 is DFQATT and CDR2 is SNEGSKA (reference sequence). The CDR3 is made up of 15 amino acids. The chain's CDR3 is CSASWDSGKLDTQYF. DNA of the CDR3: TGCAGTGCCAGCTGGGATAGCGGGAAGCTAGATACGCAGTATTTT.